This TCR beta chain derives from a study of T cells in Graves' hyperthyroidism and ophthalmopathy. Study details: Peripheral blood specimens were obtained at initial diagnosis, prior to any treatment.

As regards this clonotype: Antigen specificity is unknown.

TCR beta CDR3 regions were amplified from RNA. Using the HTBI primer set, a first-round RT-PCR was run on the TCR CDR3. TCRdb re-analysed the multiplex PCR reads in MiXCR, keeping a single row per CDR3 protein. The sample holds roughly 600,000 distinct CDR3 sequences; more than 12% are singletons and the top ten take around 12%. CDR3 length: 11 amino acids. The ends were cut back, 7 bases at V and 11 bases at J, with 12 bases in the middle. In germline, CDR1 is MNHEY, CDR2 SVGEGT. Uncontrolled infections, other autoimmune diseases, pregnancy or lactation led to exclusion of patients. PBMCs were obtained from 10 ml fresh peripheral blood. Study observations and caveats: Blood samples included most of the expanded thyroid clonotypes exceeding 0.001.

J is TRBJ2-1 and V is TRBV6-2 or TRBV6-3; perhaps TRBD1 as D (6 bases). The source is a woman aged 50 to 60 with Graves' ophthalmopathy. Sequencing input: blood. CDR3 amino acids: CASTRGGQQFF. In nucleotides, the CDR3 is TGTGCCAGCACCAGAGGGGGTCAGCAGTTCTTC.